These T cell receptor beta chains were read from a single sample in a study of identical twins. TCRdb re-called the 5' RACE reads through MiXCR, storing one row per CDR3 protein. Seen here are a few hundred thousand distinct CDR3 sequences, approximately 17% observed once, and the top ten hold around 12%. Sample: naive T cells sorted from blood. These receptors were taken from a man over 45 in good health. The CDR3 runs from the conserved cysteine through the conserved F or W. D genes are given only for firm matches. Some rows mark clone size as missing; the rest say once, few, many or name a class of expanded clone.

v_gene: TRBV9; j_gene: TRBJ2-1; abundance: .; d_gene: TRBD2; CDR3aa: CASSVVAGGPIHEQFF; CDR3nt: TGTGCCAGCAGCGTAGTGGCGGGAGGGCCTATCCATGAGCAGTTCTTC
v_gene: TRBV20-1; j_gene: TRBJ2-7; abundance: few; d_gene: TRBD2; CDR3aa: CSAKGLAGSYEQYF; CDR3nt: TGCAGTGCTAAAGGACTAGCGGGCTCCTACGAGCAGTACTTC
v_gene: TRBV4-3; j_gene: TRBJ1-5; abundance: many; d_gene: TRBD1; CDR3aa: CASSQDRGDQPQHF; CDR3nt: TGTGCCAGCAGCCAAGACAGGGGAGATCAGCCCCAGCATTTT
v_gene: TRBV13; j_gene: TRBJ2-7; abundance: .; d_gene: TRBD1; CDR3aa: CASSLNRGPHEQYF; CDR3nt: TGTGCCAGCAGCTTAAACAGGGGTCCCCACGAGCAGTACTTC
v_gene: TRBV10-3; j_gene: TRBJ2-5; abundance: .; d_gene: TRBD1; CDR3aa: CAISGPRDRGPALQETQYF; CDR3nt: TGTGCCATCAGTGGACCCCGGGACAGGGGCCCGGCCCTCCAAGAGACCCAGTACTTC
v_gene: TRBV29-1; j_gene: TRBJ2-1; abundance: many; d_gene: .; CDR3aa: CSVEDRDGYNEQFF; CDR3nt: TGCAGCGTTGAAGATAGGGACGGCTACAATGAGCAGTTCTTC
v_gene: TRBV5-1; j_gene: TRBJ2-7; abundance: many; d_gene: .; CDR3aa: CASSLARVPLSYEQYF; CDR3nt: TGCGCCAGCAGCTTGGCTCGTGTCCCCCTTTCCTACGAGCAGTACTTC
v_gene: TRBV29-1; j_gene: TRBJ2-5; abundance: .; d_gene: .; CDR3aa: CSVPYLYQDARRETQYF; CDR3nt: TGCAGCGTTCCGTACCTCTACCAGGACGCCCGGAGAGAGACCCAGTACTTC
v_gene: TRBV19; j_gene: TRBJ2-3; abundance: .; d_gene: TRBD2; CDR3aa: CASSAFLAGASTDTQYF; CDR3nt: TGTGCCAGTAGTGCCTTCTTAGCGGGTGCTAGCACAGATACGCAGTATTTT
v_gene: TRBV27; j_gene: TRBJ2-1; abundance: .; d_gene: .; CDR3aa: CASSLSPVGGYNEQFF; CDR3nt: TGTGCCAGCAGTTTATCCCCGGTAGGGGGGTACAATGAGCAGTTCTTC
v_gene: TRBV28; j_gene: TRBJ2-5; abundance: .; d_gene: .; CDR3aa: CASSFREGETQYF; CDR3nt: TGTGCCAGCAGTTTCAGGGAAGGGGAGACCCAGTACTTC
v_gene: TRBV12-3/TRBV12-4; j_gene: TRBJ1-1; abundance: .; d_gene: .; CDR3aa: CASTGTLTEAFF; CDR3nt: TGTGCCAGCACGGGGACGCTCACTGAAGCTTTCTTT
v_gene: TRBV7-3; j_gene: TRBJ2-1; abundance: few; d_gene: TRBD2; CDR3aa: CASSRNAPTSGGAFLYNEQFF; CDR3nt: TGTGCCAGCAGCCGTAACGCCCCGACTAGCGGGGGGGCGTTTCTCTACAATGAGCAGTTCTTC
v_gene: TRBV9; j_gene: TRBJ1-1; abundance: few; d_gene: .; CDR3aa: CASSVEGAENTEAFF; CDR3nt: TGTGCCAGCAGCGTAGAGGGAGCGGAGAACACTGAAGCTTTCTTT
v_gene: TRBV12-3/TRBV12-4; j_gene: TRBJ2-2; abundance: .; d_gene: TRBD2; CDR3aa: CASSPRLAGITNTGELFF; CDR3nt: TGTGCCAGCAGCCCCCGACTAGCGGGGATAACGAACACCGGGGAGCTGTTTTTT
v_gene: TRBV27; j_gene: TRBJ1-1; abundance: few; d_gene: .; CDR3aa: CASSQKVYTEAFF; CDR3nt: TGTGCCAGCAGCCAGAAGGTCTACACTGAAGCTTTCTTT
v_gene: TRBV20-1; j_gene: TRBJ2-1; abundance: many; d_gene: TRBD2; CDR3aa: CSASRGDSYNEQFF; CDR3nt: TGCAGTGCTAGTCGGGGGGACTCCTACAATGAGCAGTTCTTC
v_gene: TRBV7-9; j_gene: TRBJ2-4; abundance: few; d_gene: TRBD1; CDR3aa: CASSFWTGGTKNIQYF; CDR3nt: TGTGCCAGCAGCTTTTGGACAGGGGGGACAAAAAACATTCAGTACTTC
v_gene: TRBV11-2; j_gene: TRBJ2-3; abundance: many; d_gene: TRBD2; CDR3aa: CASSLAWTSLTDTQYF; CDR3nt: TGTGCCAGCAGCTTAGCCTGGACTAGCTTGACAGATACGCAGTATTTT
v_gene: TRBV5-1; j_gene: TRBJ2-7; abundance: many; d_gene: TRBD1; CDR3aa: CASSMGQGYEQYF; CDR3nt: TGCGCCAGCAGCATGGGACAGGGCTACGAGCAGTACTTC
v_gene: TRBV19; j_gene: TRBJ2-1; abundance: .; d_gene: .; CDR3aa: CASSIVPSPHNEQFF; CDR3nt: TGTGCCAGTAGTATAGTTCCAAGTCCCCACAATGAGCAGTTCTTC
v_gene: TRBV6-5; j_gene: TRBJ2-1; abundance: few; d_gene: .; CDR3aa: CASSSARQVEQFF; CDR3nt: TGTGCCAGCAGTTCCGCGCGCCAGGTCGAGCAGTTCTTC
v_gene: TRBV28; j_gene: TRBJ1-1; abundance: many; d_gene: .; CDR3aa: CASSSPGSSTEAFF; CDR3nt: TGTGCCAGCAGTTCCCCGGGCTCAAGCACTGAAGCTTTCTTT
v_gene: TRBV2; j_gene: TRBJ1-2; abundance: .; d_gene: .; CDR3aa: CASQDRSNYGYTF; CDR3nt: TGTGCCAGCCAGGACAGATCTAACTATGGCTACACCTTC
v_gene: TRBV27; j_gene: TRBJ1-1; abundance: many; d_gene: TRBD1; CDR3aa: CASSLRQGGTEAFF; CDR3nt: TGTGCCAGCAGTCTCCGACAGGGTGGGACTGAAGCTTTCTTT
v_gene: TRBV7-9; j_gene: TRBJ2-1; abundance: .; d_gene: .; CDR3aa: CASSLYDGGSYNEQFF; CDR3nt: TGTGCCAGCAGCTTATATGATGGCGGAAGTTACAATGAGCAGTTCTTC
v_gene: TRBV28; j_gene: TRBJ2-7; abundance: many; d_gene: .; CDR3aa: CASSRLVWVGYYEQYF; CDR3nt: TGTGCCAGCAGCAGACTCGTATGGGTGGGGTACTACGAGCAGTACTTC